This TCR beta chain was sequenced during a study of control samples from healthy donors and cancer patients. The table came from immunoSEQ multiplex PCR; TCRdb's copy has only in-frame clones and leaves some out. The sample yields around 190,000 clones, of which the top ten take up 2% to 2.5%. The sequencing sample was made of blood. This TCR was recovered from a woman in her twenties or thirties in good health.

CDR3 sequence: CASSFSGQGINEQFF. CDR3 bases: TGTGCCAGCAGCTTCTCGGGACAGGGGATCAATGAGCAGTTCTTC. The chain joins TRBV7-2 to TRBJ2-1, with 10 bases fitting TRBD1. V lost 3 bases, J lost 6 bases, and 5 bases stayed unmatched. In germline, CDR1 is SGHTA, CDR2 FQGNSA. There are 15 residues in the CDR3.